This T cell receptor (beta chain) was retrieved from a study of cytomegalovirus exposure and HLA in healthy donors. General study results and limits: An analysis done earlier found most TCR beta V segments productive about 87% or about 30% of the time. In a later analysis, the majority of CMV-associated beta chains seemingly showed HLA restriction. Diagnosis of cytomegalovirus status made by the classifier reportedly showed high specificity and sensitivity.

Germline V gives CDR1 MDHEN, CDR2 SYDVKM. V lost 5 bases and J lost 3; bases outside the gene matches: 9. The CDR3 extends over 17 amino acids. PCR used 60 Vbeta primers and 13 Jbeta primers. Source study methods: A follow-up analysis tallied approximately 85 million unique TCR beta chains, roughly 10 million shared. Using immunoSEQ multiplex PCR, the repertoire was profiled, and TCRdb retains in-frame clones only, with some absent. From that table come the V and J calls and clone size; the DNA was used to work out D and trimming. Altogether over 250,000 clones are present, just over 85% being singletons, with the ten largest covering around 4.2%. A remark on this clone: Its antigen is not known.

The chain employs TRBV28 and TRBJ2-5; 13 bases align to TRBD2. The clonotype originates from a man aged 35 to 55 in good health and CMV-seropositive. Sequenced material: PBMCs. CDR3 nucleotide sequence: TGTGCCAGCAGTCTAGGTCGACTAGCGGGAGGAAAAGAGACCCAGTACTTC. Protein: CASSLGRLAGGKETQYF.